The 15 T cell receptor beta chains in this list originate from one sample, sequenced in a study of T cell repertoires in cytomegalovirus infection. A single record per CDR3 protein comes from TCRdb applying MiXCR to the reads. This sample has about 740,000 distinct CDR3 sequences; approximately 40% occur once, and the top ten carry under 3.5%. The specimen was PBMCs. These TCRs come from a human donor in good health (CMV status not recorded). Some clones in this sample may be carry-over from other donors' samples.

In its sample, this clonotype was seen many times. The rearrangement links TRBV7-6 to TRBJ1-3, with 7 nucleotides matching TRBD1. The CDR3 sequence is 14 residues long. Germline trimming cut 5 bases from V and 8 bases from J; bases unmatched to any gene: 9. Germline V gene lookup returns CDR1 SGHVS and CDR2 FNYEAQ. The CDR3 region has the DNA TGTGCCAGCAGCCCGACAGGGTTATGGGACACCATATATTTT. Encoded protein: CASSPTGLWDTIYF.

In its sample, this clonotype was seen many times. The rearrangement joins TRBV7-6 to TRBJ2-3; the D gene could be TRBD1 or TRBD2 (5 bases each). Germline CDR1 reads SGHVS; CDR2 reads FNYEAQ. V was trimmed by 1 base and J by 1 base, leaving 15 bases between them. The CDR3 totals 17 residues. Written as DNA, the CDR3 is TGTGCCAGCAGCTTAGTTTTTGGGGGAATTCGCACAGATACGCAGTATTTT. It is translated as CASSLVFGGIRTDTQYF. The full variable domain, its missing parts supplied by reference TRBV7-6 and TRBJ2-3, is GAGVSQSPRYKVTKRGQDVALRCDPISGHVSLYWYRQALGQGPEFLTYFNYEAQQDKSGLPNDRFSAERPEGSISTLTIQRTEQRDSAMYRCASSLVFGGIRTDTQYFGPGTRLTVL.

The gene calls are TRBV5-4 and TRBJ2-5, with D perhaps being TRBD1 or TRBD2 (6 bases each). The CDR3 is 16 residues long. The germline V gene has CDR1 SGHNT and CDR2 YYREEE (reference sequence). Trimming shortened V by 4 bases and J by 0 bases, and 16 bases separated the two germline ends. CDR3 nucleotide sequence: TGTGCCAGCAGCCCCTCTTGGGGGGCTCACCAAGAGACCCAGTACTTC. It yields the protein CASSPSWGAHQETQYF.

This clonotype was recorded many times. V gene TRBV11-2 combines with J gene TRBJ1-4; no clear D. The CDR3 spans 19 residues. Germline V gene lookup returns CDR1 SGHAT and CDR2 FQNNGV. V was clipped by 5 bases and J by 3 bases, with 25 bases between them. The CDR3 nucleotides are TGTGCCAGCAGCCCCACAGCGGGGATGAGACCTCAACCTAATGAAAAACTGTTTTTT. Its protein is CASSPTAGMRPQPNEKLFF. Combining the CDR3 with reference TRBV11-2 and TRBJ1-4 gives the whole variable domain EAGVAQSPRYKIIEKRQSVAFWCNPISGHATLYWYQQILGQGPKLLIQFQNNGVVDDSQLPKDRFSAERLKGVDSTLKIQPAKLEDSAVYLCASSPTAGMRPQPNEKLFFGSGTQLSVL.

This clonotype was counted at least ten times. The genes are TRBV7-9 and TRBJ1-4; no clear D. The germline V and J ends were trimmed by 8 bases and 3 bases, with 10 bases remaining between them. The CDR3 covers 13 residues. CDR1 and CDR2 (germline): SEHNR, FQNEAQ (reference sequence). The CDR3 reads CASSWSANEKLFF. The DNA for the CDR3 is TGTGCCAGCTCCTGGTCGGCTAATGAAAAACTGTTTTTT.

The chain is built from TRBV2 and TRBJ1-4, with unresolved D. Germline V gives CDR1 SNHLY, CDR2 FYNNEI. The length of the CDR3 is 12 residues. V dropped 8 bases and J dropped 5 bases, with 9 bases sitting between them. CDR3 bases: TGTGCCAGCGGTCCTCCAAATGAAAAACTGTTTTTT. This encodes CASGPPNEKLFF.

The chain carries TRBV5-1 and TRBJ1-2; 9 bases are shared with TRBD1. The CDR3 is 17 residues long. The V segment lost 0 bases and the J segment 5 bases; nucleotides outside the gene matches: 11. From germline, CDR1 is SGHRS and CDR2 YFSETQ. The DNA for the CDR3 is TGCGCCAGCAGCTTGGAACAGGGGGCAGGTTTACAGTATGGCTACACCTTC. It specifies CASSLEQGAGLQYGYTF.

This clonotype showed up just a few times. This sequence joins TRBV7-9 and TRBJ1-2; D might be TRBD1 (5 bases). Trimming shortened V by 5 bases and J by 4 bases, and 14 bases separated the two germline ends. The CDR3 spans 14 residues. The germline CDR1 and CDR2 sequences are SEHNR and FQNEAQ (reference sequence). CDR3 in amino acids: CASSTGRDLYGYTF. In DNA form, the CDR3 reads TGTGCCAGCAGCACGGGCAGGGACCTCTATGGCTACACCTTC.

Concerning this clonotype: The conserved closing phenylalanine or tryptophan is absent in this CDR3, likely reflecting a read error. The rearrangement links TRBV6-6 to TRBJ1-2; unclear D gene. The CDR3 is made up of 10 amino acids. Deletions cut 6 bases from V and 6 bases from J, with 5 bases between. CDR1 and CDR2 from the germline V gene are MNHNY and SVGAGI (reference sequence). In DNA, the CDR3 is TGTGCCAGCAGCCGTGATGGCTACACCTTA. Amino acids: CASSRDGYTL.

In this sample, this clonotype turned up a few times. The chain uses TRBV7-9 and TRBJ1-1, with a tentative D call TRBD1 (6 bases). Germline V lookup: CDR1 SEHNR, CDR2 FQNEAQ (reference sequence). CDR3 size: 14 residues. The germline V and J ends were trimmed by 5 bases and 3 bases, with 13 bases remaining between them. Here the CDR3 reads CASSPSPGDTEAFF. The CDR3 DNA reads as TGTGCCAGCAGCCCTTCCCCAGGGGACACTGAAGCTTTCTTT.

This clonotype was seen a few times. This rearrangement joins TRBV7-8 to TRBJ2-5; 10 bases are a match to TRBD2. The CDR3 runs 14 residues. Germline-derived CDR1 and CDR2 are SGHVS and FQNEAQ. The V segment lost 5 bases and the J segment 6 bases; nucleotides outside the gene matches: 6. CDR3 region: CASSPGLAMQTQYF. The CDR3 coding sequence is TGTGCCAGCAGCCCGGGACTAGCGATGCAGACCCAGTACTTC.

The sample holds a few counts of this clonotype. The J gene is TRBJ2-5, the V gene TRBV7-9; D ambiguous. This CDR3 region has 14 residues. Germline V gene data show CDR1 as SEHNR and CDR2 as FQNEAQ (reference sequence). Trimming left V 5 bases short and J 5 bases short, with 15 bases between. This CDR3 reads CASSTVGLVETQYF. For the CDR3, the DNA is TGTGCCAGCAGCACAGTCGGGTTGGTGGAGACCCAGTACTTC.

In DNA form, the CDR3 reads TGTGCCAGCAGCTCCCGAGAGACCTTAGCCAAAAACATTCAGTACTTC. Amino acids: CASSSRETLAKNIQYF. The chain uses TRBV5-6 and TRBJ2-4; D ambiguous. CDR3 length: 16 amino acids. CDR1 and CDR2 (germline): SGHDT, YYEEEE. The V end was cut by 3 bases, the J end by 0 bases, with 13 bases between.

This clonotype was recorded only once. The chain uses TRBV6-2 or TRBV6-3 and TRBJ2-5; D is unresolved. V was pared by 5 bases and J by 5 bases, with 12 bases between. CDR3 length equals 13 residues. The germline gives CDR1 MNHEY, CDR2 SVGEGT. This CDR3 reads CASSKNGWETQYF. As DNA, the CDR3 is TGTGCCAGCAGTAAGAACGGCTGGGAGACCCAGTACTTC.

This clonotype was counted between two and nine times. The chain joins TRBV2 to TRBJ1-1, with D tentatively TRBD1 (5 bases). The CDR3 extends over 14 amino acids. V lost 3 bases and J lost 4, with 12 bases in between. Germline V gene sequence: CDR1 SNHLY, CDR2 FYNNEI. CDR3 nucleotide sequence: TGTGCCAGCAGTGATAGGCAGGGTTTCACTGAAGCTTTCTTT. It is translated as CASSDRQGFTEAFF.